This T cell receptor beta chain was profiled in a study of T cells in Graves' hyperthyroidism and ophthalmopathy. Disease duration was under 3 months in the ophthalmopathy patients, who also had a Clinical Activity Score of at least 3 and a NOSPECS grade of at least 4. V was pared by 0 bases and J by 15 bases, with 10 bases of the junction left unmatched. CDR1 SGHRS and CDR2 YFSETQ come from the germline V gene. The CDR3 totals 14 residues. Authors of the study amplified TCR beta CDR3 regions from RNA transcripts. During a first-round RT-PCR of the TCR CDR3, the HTBI primer set was used. TCRdb redid the calling of the multiplex PCR reads with MiXCR, one entry per CDR3 protein. This sample has approximately 620,000 distinct CDR3 sequences; approximately 15% occur once, and the top ten carry more than 3%. Comments on this clonotype: The antigen is undetermined.

Notes on the study in general: In blood, most of the thyroid clonotypes expanded above 0.001 were also present.

The sample comprised blood. This chain joins TRBV5-1 and TRBJ2-1, with TRBD2 identical over 9 bases. The TCR sequence derives from a middle-aged woman with Graves' ophthalmopathy. The CDR3 DNA is TGCGCCAGCAGCTTGGCTAGCGGGATACGTCATCTGTTCTTC. Translated: CASSLASGIRHLFF.